This T cell receptor beta chain was documented in a study of HIV-infected patients and healthy controls. Study conclusions and caveats: In healthy controls, MAIT alpha CDR3s were common; in HIV+ repertoires, severely depleted.

Follow-up blood was drawn about 14 weeks, roughly three months, after antiretroviral therapy began. All unsorted peripheral T cells were captured because whole blood was used without fractionation. Alpha and beta constant-region primers primed reverse transcription of about 500 ng RNA. Each of the alpha and beta chains got its own library through chain-specific third strand synthesis with indices. TCRdb called the 5' RACE reads again in MiXCR, with one record for every CDR3 protein. The data contain under 5,000 distinct CDR3 sequences, around 5.5% of them seen just once; the ten biggest clones take up roughly a third. The germline V gene encodes CDR1 MNHNS and CDR2 SASEGT. This CDR3 region has 13 residues. Between the trimmed V and J ends, which lost 8 bases and 1 base, there was a span of 9 bases. By frequency in the sample, this clonotype is medium-sized. What it binds is unknown.

The TCR sequence derives from an adult with HIV infection. This sample comprised blood, obtained during antiretroviral therapy. The gene calls are TRBV6-1 and TRBJ2-4; D call uncertain. The CDR3 is CASFGGAKNIQYF. CDR3 nucleotides: TGTGCCAGCTTCGGTGGGGCCAAAAACATTCAGTACTTC.